This is a list of T cell receptor beta chains from one sample in a study of cytomegalovirus exposure and HLA in healthy donors. Generated by immunoSEQ multiplex PCR, the TCRdb table keeps only in-frame clones and is missing some. The sample records fewer than 200,000 clones, 84% being singletons. The sequencing sample was made of PBMCs. Receptors were obtained from a girl aged 2 to 10 in good health and CMV-seropositive. Each CDR3 is given with its conserved first and last residue. A D gene is named only where the DNA matches it firmly. Some rows have no size entry. The others give once, few or many, or a class for an expanded clone.

CDR3nt: TGTGCCAGCAGCCAACGCAGGGGGCTTCTCTACGAGCAGTACTTC
CDR3aa: CASSQRRGLLYEQYF
abundance: .
d_gene: TRBD1
j_gene: TRBJ2-7
v_gene: TRBV2

CDR3nt: TGTGCCAGCAGCTTAGCGCGGCAGGGCTACGAGCAGTACTTC
CDR3aa: CASSLARQGYEQYF
abundance: .
d_gene: .
j_gene: TRBJ2-7
v_gene: TRBV7-2

CDR3nt: TGTGCCAGCAGCTCTGGGCAGACCGGGGCCAACGTCCTGACTTTC
CDR3aa: CASSSGQTGANVLTF
abundance: .
d_gene: .
j_gene: TRBJ2-6
v_gene: TRBV7-2

CDR3nt: TGTGCCAGCAGCCAAGAGGAGAATGGCGGGGGAAAAAACATTCAGTACTTC
CDR3aa: CASSQEENGGGKNIQYF
abundance: .
d_gene: TRBD2
j_gene: TRBJ2-4
v_gene: TRBV4-2

CDR3nt: TGTGCCAGCAGCCGAGGACCAGGGGTTGAAGCTTTCTTT
CDR3aa: CASSRGPGVEAFF
abundance: .
d_gene: .
j_gene: TRBJ1-1
v_gene: TRBV5-4

CDR3nt: TGCGCCAGCAGCCCGGGAGGTACCGCCCCCCGGGAGCTGTTTTTT
CDR3aa: CASSPGGTAPRELFF
abundance: .
d_gene: TRBD2
j_gene: TRBJ2-2
v_gene: TRBV5-1

CDR3nt: TGCGCCAGCAGCGCGACACAATCACCGGGATCTTACACCACCTTC
CDR3aa: CASSATQSPGSYTTF
abundance: .
d_gene: .
j_gene: TRBJ1-2
v_gene: TRBV5-1

CDR3nt: TGTGCCAGCAGTGATTCGGAGCTCTACGAGCAGTACTTC
CDR3aa: CASSDSELYEQYF
abundance: .
d_gene: .
j_gene: TRBJ2-7
v_gene: TRBV25-1

CDR3nt: TGTGCCAGCAGTTACTCGAGTGTCAGGAAGAACACTGAAGCTTTCTTT
CDR3aa: CASSYSSVRKNTEAFF
abundance: .
d_gene: .
j_gene: TRBJ1-1
v_gene: TRBV6-5

CDR3nt: TGTGCCAGCAACACGCTAGCGGGAGGACCCTACAATGAGCAGTTCTTC
CDR3aa: CASNTLAGGPYNEQFF
abundance: once
d_gene: TRBD2
j_gene: TRBJ2-1
v_gene: TRBV27

CDR3nt: TGTGCCAGCAGCAAGACCCAAACAGCAGATACGCAGTATTTT
CDR3aa: CASSKTQTADTQYF
abundance: .
d_gene: .
j_gene: TRBJ2-3
v_gene: TRBV4-2

CDR3nt: TGTGCCAGCAGGAGCCCGGGGGATACAGATACGCAGTATTTT
CDR3aa: CASRSPGDTDTQYF
abundance: .
d_gene: .
j_gene: TRBJ2-3
v_gene: TRBV27

CDR3nt: TGTGCCAGCGAGGGGCGTAGCGGGAGGGCGAATGAGCAGTTCTTC
CDR3aa: CASEGRSGRANEQFF
abundance: .
d_gene: TRBD2
j_gene: TRBJ2-1
v_gene: TRBV6-1

CDR3nt: TGCGCCAGCAGCTCCCATCTAGCGGGGGGGCCAGATACGCAGTATTTT
CDR3aa: CASSSHLAGGPDTQYF
abundance: .
d_gene: TRBD2
j_gene: TRBJ2-3
v_gene: TRBV5-1

CDR3nt: TGTGCCTGGAGTGTAGGAAGCGGGTCCTACGAGCAGTACTTC
CDR3aa: CAWSVGSGSYEQYF
abundance: .
d_gene: .
j_gene: TRBJ2-7
v_gene: TRBV30

CDR3nt: TGCGCCAGCAGATTGGGGACAGGGGCTTTAAGTAGCGAGCAGTACTTC
CDR3aa: CASRLGTGALSSEQYF
abundance: .
d_gene: TRBD1
j_gene: TRBJ2-7
v_gene: TRBV5-1